These 28 T cell receptor beta chains came from one sample sequenced in a study of shared clonotypes between healthy human individuals (dated by TCRdb to 2020 to 2021). Library preparation was by the immunoSEQ multiplex PCR assay. In its TCRdb copy, this immuneACCESS table keeps in-frame sequences only and misses some clones. Where compared with another copy, unresolved V genes explain less than half of these, and the others have no known cause. In this sample the table shows approximately 2.3 million clones, 85% to 95% of which occur a single time. Together, the top ten hold approximately 0.4% of the sample. Input material: naive CD4+ T cells from PBMCs. This specimen's cell subset or site label, interpreted: CD45RA+ positively selected. The receptor source for this set is a man aged 18-30 years in good health. Some clones in this sample may be carry-over from other donors' samples.

Written as DNA, the CDR3 is TGTGCCAGCAGGTGGGGACCTAATGAAAAACTGTTTTTT. Encoded protein: CASRWGPNEKLFF. V is TRBV2 and J is TRBJ1-4, with D possibly TRBD1 on 5 matching bases. In germline, CDR1 is SNHLY, CDR2 FYNNEI. V lost 6 bases to trimming and J lost 3 bases, with 8 bases between them. The CDR3 totals 13 residues.

This chain joins TRBV7-9 and TRBJ2-7; TRBD1 agrees at 7 bases. Trimming cost V 5 bases and J 6 bases; bases outside gene matches: 16. CDR1 and CDR2 from the germline V gene are SEHNR and FQNEAQ (reference sequence). The CDR3 loop spans 16 amino acids. Written as DNA, the CDR3 is TGTGCCAGCAGCGCCCGCTTGACAGGGAAGAAATTCGAGCAGTACTTC. Translating gives CASSARLTGKKFEQYF.

The chain is built from TRBV5-1 and TRBJ1-1; D unclear. Germline-derived CDR1 and CDR2 are SGHRS and YFSETQ. The V end was cut by 0 bases, the J end by 1 base, with 10 bases between. The CDR3 extends over 15 amino acids. CDR3 protein: CASSLGLLQNTEAFF. In nucleotides, the CDR3 is TGCGCCAGCAGCTTGGGTCTCCTGCAGAACACTGAAGCTTTCTTT.

In its sample, this clone was seen once. The gene calls are TRBV2 and TRBJ1-4, with TRBD1 matching 9 bases. Germline V gene data show CDR1 as SNHLY and CDR2 as FYNNEI. V lost 7 bases to trimming and J lost 8 bases; unmatched junction nucleotides: 11. CDR3 size: 15 residues. The CDR3 sequence is CASNIQGAGNEKLFF. CDR3 nucleotide sequence: TGTGCCAGCAATATACAGGGGGCCGGTAACGAAAAACTGTTTTTT.

V gene TRBV15 combines with J gene TRBJ1-1, with 7 positions matching TRBD1. CDR1 is LNHNV, CDR2 YYDKDF, per germline (reference sequence). J gave up 6 bases and V 1 base, and 2 bases lay outside the gene matches. The CDR3 has 13 residues. The CDR3: CATSRVGTAEAFF. The CDR3 region has the DNA TGTGCCACCAGCAGAGTTGGGACAGCTGAAGCTTTCTTT.

About this clone: Distinct nucleotide sequences in the sample also encode this CDR3. The chain recombines TRBV6-1 with TRBJ2-3, with TRBD1 matching 9 bases. V shed 3 bases and J 3 bases; nucleotides not matched to a gene: 1. The CDR3 is 14 amino acids. Germline CDR1 reads MNHNS; CDR2 reads SASEGT. This chain's CDR3 is CASSEDRGTDTQYF. The CDR3 region has the DNA TGTGCCAGCAGTGAGGACAGGGGAACAGATACGCAGTATTTT.

The chain uses TRBV7-2 and TRBJ2-4; the match to TRBD1 covers 8 bases. CDR3 length: 17 amino acids. J was trimmed by 1 base and V by 4 bases; bases with no gene match: 9. From germline, CDR1 is SGHTA and CDR2 FQGNSA. CDR3 coding DNA: TGTGCCAGCAGCTCACCCTCCCGGGACAGGGCCAAAAACATTCAGTACTTC. Protein sequence: CASSSPSRDRAKNIQYF.

A note on this clone: This specimen includes other DNA sequences encoding the same CDR3. The V gene is TRBV7-2, the J gene TRBJ2-3; D gene ambiguous. The V gene lost 0 bases and the J gene lost 4 bases, with 11 bases spanning the gap. Looked up from germline, CDR1 is SGHTA and CDR2 is FQGNSA. This CDR3 is built from 15 residues. The CDR3 is CASSLARNSPDTQYF. CDR3 sequence (DNA): TGTGCCAGCAGCTTAGCGCGGAACTCCCCAGATACGCAGTATTTT. The full variable domain, completed using reference TRBV7-2 and TRBJ2-3, is GAGVSQSPSNKVTEKGKDVELRCDPISGHTALYWYRQSLGQGLEFLIYFQGNSAPDKSGLPSDRFSAERTGGSVSTLTIQRTQQEDSAVYLCASSLARNSPDTQYFGPGTRLTVL.

J is TRBJ1-5 and V is TRBV19; D is undetermined. Germline lookup yields CDR1 LNHDA and CDR2 SQIVND (reference sequence). There are 12 residues in the CDR3. Deletions cut 4 bases from V and 7 bases from J, with 8 bases between. The CDR3 bases are TGTGCCAGTAGTACAATTGGCCAGCCCCAGCATTTT. This gives the protein CASSTIGQPQHF.

The V call is TRBV7-3, the J call TRBJ2-5; the D gene could be TRBD1 or TRBD2 (5 bases each). This CDR3 is built from 14 residues. Between the trimmed V and J ends, which lost 1 base and 6 bases, there was a span of 12 bases. Germline CDR1 reads SGHTA; CDR2 reads FQGTGA. Here the CDR3 DNA reads TGTGCCAGCAGCTTAAATGGGGGAGTAAAGACCCAGTACTTC. It is translated as CASSLNGGVKTQYF. Combining the CDR3 with reference TRBV7-3 and TRBJ2-5 gives the whole variable domain GAGVSQTPSNKVTEKGKYVELRCDPISGHTALYWYRQSLGQGPEFLIYFQGTGAADDSGLPNDRFFAVRPEGSVSTLKIQRTERGDSAVYLCASSLNGGVKTQYFGPGTRLLVL.

This chain joins TRBV5-1 and TRBJ1-1; 12 bases are a match to TRBD1. CDR1 is SGHRS and CDR2 is YFSETQ in the germline V gene. V lost 0 bases, J lost 9 bases, and 6 bases stayed unmatched. This CDR3 is 15 amino acids long. CDR3 amino acids: CASSLAGTGGEQAFF. The CDR3 DNA sequence: TGCGCCAGCAGCTTGGCCGGGACAGGGGGCGAACAAGCTTTCTTT.

The rearrangement joins TRBV6-5 to TRBJ1-5; 8 bases align to TRBD1. V lost 2 bases to trimming and J lost 5 bases; unmatched junction nucleotides: 2. The CDR3 runs to 14 residues. Germline loops: CDR1 MNHEY, CDR2 SVGAGI. CDR3 DNA sequence: TGTGCCAGCAGTTACGGACAGGGCGATCAGCCCCAGCATTTT. Protein product: CASSYGQGDQPQHF.

J is TRBJ1-2 and V is TRBV14, with D perhaps matching TRBD1 (6 bases). V shed 4 bases and J shed 4 bases, with 10 bases lying between them. The length of the CDR3 is 13 residues. Per germline, CDR1 SGHDN and CDR2 FVKESK. CDR3 residues: CASSRGPLYGYTF. The CDR3 DNA sequence: TGTGCCAGCAGCCGGGGGCCCCTCTATGGCTACACCTTC.

The chain links TRBV28 to TRBJ2-7, with D hard to call. The CDR3 loop spans 14 amino acids. Germline V gives CDR1 MDHEN, CDR2 SYDVKM. Trimming removed 5 bases at V and 0 bases at J, with 11 bases between. Here the CDR3 reads CASSGTASSYEQYF. Here the CDR3 DNA reads TGTGCCAGCAGTGGCACAGCGAGCTCCTACGAGCAGTACTTC. Full variable domain (remainder filled in from reference TRBV28 and TRBJ2-7): DVKVTQSSRYLVKRTGEKVFLECVQDMDHENMFWYRQDPGLGLRLIYFSYDVKMKEKGDIPEGYSVSREKKERFSLILESASTNQTSMYLCASSGTASSYEQYFGPGTRLTVT.

V and J are TRBV19 and TRBJ1-2; D not resolved. V was cut by 5 bases and J by 7 bases, with 17 bases left in between. The germline gives CDR1 LNHDA, CDR2 SQIVND (reference sequence). This CDR3 comprises 14 residues. The CDR3 loop reads CASSSPGMRSGYTF. The CDR3 DNA follows: TGTGCCAGTAGTTCCCCTGGGATGAGGTCTGGCTACACCTTC.

This chain connects TRBV11-2 to TRBJ2-2; 10 bases match TRBD1. The V gene end was trimmed by 5 bases and the J gene end by 4 bases; junction bases not matched to a gene: 4. The CDR3 loop spans 15 amino acids. The germline V gene encodes CDR1 SGHAT and CDR2 FQNNGV. CDR3: CASSLRTGGTGELFF. The CDR3 DNA reads TGTGCCAGCAGCCTGCGGACAGGGGGCACCGGGGAGCTGTTTTTT.

Worth noting for this clone: This specimen includes other DNA sequences encoding the same CDR3. This CDR3 is CASSLDRNSGNTIYF. The CDR3 region has the DNA TGTGCCAGCAGCTTAGACAGAAACTCTGGAAACACCATATATTTT. This sequence joins TRBV7-9 and TRBJ1-3; no reliable D call. CDR1 SEHNR and CDR2 FQNEAQ come from the germline V gene (reference sequence). Trimming removed 1 base at V and 0 bases at J, with 7 bases between. This CDR3 has 15 residues.

The chain couples TRBV5-8 to TRBJ1-5, with 7 bases lining up with TRBD1. Trimming took 6 bases from V and 4 from J; bases not matched to a gene: 10. The CDR3 sequence is 15 residues long. CDR1 and CDR2 from the germline V gene are SGHTS and YDEGEE. The CDR3 reads CASNYDRAGNQPQHF. The CDR3 DNA reads TGTGCCAGCAACTACGACAGGGCTGGGAATCAGCCCCAGCATTTT.

The chain's CDR3 is CASSLDTGLAGIEQYF. The CDR3 DNA reads TGCGCCAGCAGCTTGGATACGGGACTAGCGGGAATCGAGCAGTACTTC. The rearrangement joins TRBV5-1 to TRBJ2-7; TRBD2 matches at 13 bases. J was trimmed by 6 bases and V by 0 bases; bases with no gene match: 6. The CDR3 extends over 16 amino acids. Germline lookup yields CDR1 SGHRS and CDR2 YFSETQ.

The chain carries TRBV5-1 and TRBJ1-1, with a tentative D call TRBD1 (5 bases). Germline V gene sequence: CDR1 SGHRS, CDR2 YFSETQ. Between the trimmed V and J ends, which lost 0 bases and 0 bases, there was a span of 18 bases. The CDR3 totals 18 residues. The DNA of the CDR3 is TGCGCCAGCAGCTTGGCCTCGGGGCGTTCCAATATGAACACTGAAGCTTTCTTT. Encoded protein: CASSLASGRSNMNTEAFF.

This chain links TRBV9 with TRBJ2-7; TRBD2 might be the D (5 bases). CDR3 size: 16 residues. Germline V gene sequence: CDR1 SGDLS, CDR2 YYNGEE. Trimming cost V 2 bases and J 5 bases, with 20 bases left between them. The CDR3 sequence: CASSVRGLSPLDEQYF. The DNA for the CDR3 is TGTGCCAGCAGCGTTAGAGGGTTATCCCCCCTCGACGAGCAGTACTTC. The whole variable domain, filled in from reference TRBV9 and TRBJ2-7, reads DSGVTQTPKHLITATGQRVTLRCSPRSGDLSVYWYQQSLDQGLQFLIQYYNGEERAKGNILERFSAQQFPDLHSELNLSSLELGDSALYFCASSVRGLSPLDEQYFGPGTRLTVT.

V gene TRBV29-1 combines with J gene TRBJ2-1; D remains ambiguous. Germline CDR1 is SQVTM and CDR2 is ANQGSEA. V lost 5 bases, J lost 1 base, and 9 bases lay in between. The CDR3 spans 13 residues. CDR3 nucleotide sequence: TGCAGCGTTAAAGGGATGTCCTACAATGAGCAGTTCTTC. It specifies CSVKGMSYNEQFF.

This sequence joins TRBV30 and TRBJ1-2; TRBD1 is a possible D gene (5 bases). V lost 2 bases, J lost 7 bases, and 11 bases lay in between. The CDR3 has 12 residues. CDR1 and CDR2 from the germline V gene are GTSNPN and SVGIG (reference sequence). The CDR3 sequence is CAWSPGAGGYTF. CDR3 nucleotide sequence: TGTGCCTGGAGTCCTGGGGCGGGTGGCTACACCTTC.

This clone was recorded only once. The conserved phenylalanine or tryptophan normally closing the CDR3 is absent here, so this likely arose from a read error. The DNA is omitted, as the CDR3 cannot be located on it reliably, and the CDR3 follows TCRdb's listing. The chain carries TRBV28 and TRBJ1-5; no DNA check was done on the table's D call, TRBD1. The germline V gene encodes CDR1 MDHEN and CDR2 SYDVKM. The CDR3 extends over 11 residues, inclusive of both ends. CDR3 loop: CASSYHPSGGR.

The chain carries TRBV2 and TRBJ2-1; tentative D call: TRBD2 (6 bases). In germline, CDR1 is SNHLY, CDR2 FYNNEI. The CDR3 sequence is 13 residues long. Trimming cost V 7 bases and J 5 bases, with 12 bases left between them. The CDR3 here is CASNPRRDNEQFF. CDR3 sequence (DNA): TGTGCCAGCAACCCTAGGAGGGACAATGAGCAGTTCTTC.

This chain connects TRBV2 to TRBJ1-2; a weak D match, TRBD1 (6 bases). Trimming cost V 5 bases and J 4 bases, with 14 bases left between them. The CDR3 covers 14 residues. The germline CDR1 and CDR2 sequences are SNHLY and FYNNEI. This CDR3 reads CASSSVGAGYGYTF. CDR3 coding DNA: TGTGCCAGCAGTTCCGTGGGGGCTGGCTATGGCTACACCTTC.

As regards this clone: Other DNA sequences in the same sample also yield this CDR3. This chain's CDR3 is CASSIGDEQFF. The CDR3 DNA is TGTGCCAGTAGTATAGGGGATGAGCAGTTCTTC. The chain recombines TRBV19 with TRBJ2-1; no definite D call. This CDR3 contains 11 residues. Germline values: CDR1 LNHDA, CDR2 SQIVND (reference sequence). V was trimmed by 1 base and J by 8 bases, leaving 3 bases between them.

This chain links TRBV2 with TRBJ1-5; D perhaps matches TRBD1 (5 bases). Germline-derived CDR1 and CDR2 are SNHLY and FYNNEI. V gave up 2 bases and J gave up 6 bases, with 14 bases separating them. The CDR3 extends over 15 amino acids. CDR3 DNA sequence: TGTGCCAGCAGTGAATGGCCAGGGCTAACTCAGCCCCAGCATTTT. Translating it yields CASSEWPGLTQPQHF.